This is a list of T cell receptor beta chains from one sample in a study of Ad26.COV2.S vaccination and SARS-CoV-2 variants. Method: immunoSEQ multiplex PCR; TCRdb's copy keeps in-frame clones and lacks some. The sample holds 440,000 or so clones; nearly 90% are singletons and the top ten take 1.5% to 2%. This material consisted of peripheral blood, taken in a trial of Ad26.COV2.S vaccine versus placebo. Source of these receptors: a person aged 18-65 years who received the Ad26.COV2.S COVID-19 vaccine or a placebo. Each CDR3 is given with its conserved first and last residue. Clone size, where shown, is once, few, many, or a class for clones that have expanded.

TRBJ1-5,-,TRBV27,CASGDRSNQPQHF
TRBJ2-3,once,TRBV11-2,CASSPSEVDTQYF
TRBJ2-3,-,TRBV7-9,CASSLVPGGDTQYF
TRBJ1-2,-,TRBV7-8,CASSFGNYGYTF
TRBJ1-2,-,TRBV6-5,CASSYSVTFYGYTF
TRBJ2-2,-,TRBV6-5,CASRMGLAGAGELFF
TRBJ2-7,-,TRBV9,CASSPGGDSYEQYF
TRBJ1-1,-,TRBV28,CASSFNRLGATEAFF
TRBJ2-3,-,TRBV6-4,CASSDSSLTDTQYF
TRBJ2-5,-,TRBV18,CASSPSTGTSQTQYF
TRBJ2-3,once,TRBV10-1,CATSGQESTDTQYF
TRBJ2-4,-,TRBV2,CASSEALAKNIQYF
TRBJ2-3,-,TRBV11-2,CASNPWGREVTDTQYF
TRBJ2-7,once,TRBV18,CASSPVTGASYEQYF
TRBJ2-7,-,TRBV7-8,CASSSSFPSYEQYF
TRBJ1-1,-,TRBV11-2,CASTHLLGGNTEAFF
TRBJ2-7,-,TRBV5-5,CASSLGLVSLPGYEQYF
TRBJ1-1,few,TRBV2,CASSVRQGNTEAFF
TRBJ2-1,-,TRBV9,CASSLSGLAGAPSSYNEQFF
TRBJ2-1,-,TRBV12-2,CASRLHDSGRTKNNEQFF
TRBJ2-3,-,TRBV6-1,CASSEGLFTDTQYF
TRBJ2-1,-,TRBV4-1,CASGDNWGDEQFF
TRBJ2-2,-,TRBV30,CAWSEATGELFF
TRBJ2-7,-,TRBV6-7,CASSYGGTYEQYF
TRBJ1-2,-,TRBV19,CASSINLQGTANYGYTF
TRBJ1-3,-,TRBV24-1,CATGGEGVNSGNTIYF
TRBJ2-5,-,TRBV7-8,CASSLSGGETQYF
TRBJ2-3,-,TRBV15,CATSKPGQGNTDTQYF
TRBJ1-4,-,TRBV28,CASSSSGGRLFF
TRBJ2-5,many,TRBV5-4,CASSLGVSGRETQYF
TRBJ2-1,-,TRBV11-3,CASSFGLNNEQFF
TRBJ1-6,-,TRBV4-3,CASSQDSWYSPLHF
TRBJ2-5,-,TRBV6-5,CASTRVSGTQYF
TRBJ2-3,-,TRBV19,CASSIRESDTQYF
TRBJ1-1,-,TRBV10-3,CAIRTGVSNTEAFF
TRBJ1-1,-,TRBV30,CAWTDTNTEAFF
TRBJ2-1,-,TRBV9,CASSVAGTSEYNEQFF
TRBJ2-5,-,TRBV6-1,CASSEGGQGGETQYF
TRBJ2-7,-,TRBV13,CASSRDASGINYEQYF
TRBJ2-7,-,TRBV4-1,CASSQWPVPSSGSAFEQYF
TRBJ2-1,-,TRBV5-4,CASGGQGGSEQFF
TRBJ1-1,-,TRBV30,CAWNDGNTEAFF
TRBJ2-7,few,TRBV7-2,CASSVGGGSYEQYF
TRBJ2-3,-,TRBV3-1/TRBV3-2,CASSPGGTDTQYF
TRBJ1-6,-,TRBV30,CAWSVDSPNSPLHF
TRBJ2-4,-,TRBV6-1,CASSEGIGGLAVAKNIQYF
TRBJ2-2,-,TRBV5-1,CASSLIQANTGELFF
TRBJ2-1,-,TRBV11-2,CASSLVRDREQFF
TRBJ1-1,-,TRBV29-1,CSVVSGGTEAFF
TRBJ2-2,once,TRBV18,CASSPFTIRGLTGELFF
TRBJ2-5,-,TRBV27,CASSVNRRQETQYF
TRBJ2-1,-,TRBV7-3,CASSLGGRSNEQFF
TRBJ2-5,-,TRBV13,CASSARPTGPETQYF
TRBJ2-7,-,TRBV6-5,CASSYSRNSPYEQYF
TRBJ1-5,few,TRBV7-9,CASSLAYGPHQPQHF